The clone carrying this T cell receptor beta chain was observed a handful of times. The CDR3 is 16 amino acids. The V gene lost 2 bases and the J gene lost 5 bases, with 18 bases spanning the gap. Germline V lookup: CDR1 SGHRS, CDR2 YFSETQ. The data belong to a study of blood T cell repertoires in COVID-19. Study-level information: Nucleic acid was either cDNA or gDNA, and it came from T cells, B-cell-depleted T cells, or PBMCs.

In the study's own analysis: Estimation of nucleated cell counts was performed using reference gene primer amplification. The assay was immunoSEQ multiplex PCR, and TCRdb's table has in-frame clones only and misses some. V and J calls and clone size are copied from that table; D and trimming were computed from the DNA. Of about 63,000 clones listed, approximately 79% are singletons. Material: peripheral blood. This sequence originates from a human donor in a cohort sampled during active COVID-19. The J gene is TRBJ2-3, the V gene TRBV5-1, with a tentative D call TRBD2 (6 bases). The CDR3: CASSLGRESYRDTQYF. The CDR3 coding sequence is TGCGCCAGCAGCTTAGGTCGGGAGAGTTACAGAGATACGCAGTATTTT.